This note documents a single T cell receptor beta chain sequence. The V gene's germline CDR1 is SGHKS and CDR2 YYEKEE (reference sequence). V lost 2 bases, J lost 5 bases, and 13 bases lay in between. The CDR3 has 14 residues. The entry originates in a study of blood T cells in healthy people across ages. The second PCR ran roughly 6 to 11 cycles with a sample-barcoded 5' primer and J-beta primers. Via MiXCR, TCRdb re-called the 5' RACE reads, giving one row per CDR3 protein. The sample holds 760,000 or so distinct CDR3 sequences, 20% to 30% seen once. The sample was also linked to a second study, of T cells of mothers and their children.

The chain carries TRBV5-5 and TRBJ1-1; D is ambiguous. The TCR was taken from a boy younger than 18 in good health. The sample consisted of blood. In DNA form, the CDR3 reads TGTGCCAGCAGCTTACGATTGGGAGGAACTGAAGCTTTCTTT. It is translated as CASSLRLGGTEAFF.